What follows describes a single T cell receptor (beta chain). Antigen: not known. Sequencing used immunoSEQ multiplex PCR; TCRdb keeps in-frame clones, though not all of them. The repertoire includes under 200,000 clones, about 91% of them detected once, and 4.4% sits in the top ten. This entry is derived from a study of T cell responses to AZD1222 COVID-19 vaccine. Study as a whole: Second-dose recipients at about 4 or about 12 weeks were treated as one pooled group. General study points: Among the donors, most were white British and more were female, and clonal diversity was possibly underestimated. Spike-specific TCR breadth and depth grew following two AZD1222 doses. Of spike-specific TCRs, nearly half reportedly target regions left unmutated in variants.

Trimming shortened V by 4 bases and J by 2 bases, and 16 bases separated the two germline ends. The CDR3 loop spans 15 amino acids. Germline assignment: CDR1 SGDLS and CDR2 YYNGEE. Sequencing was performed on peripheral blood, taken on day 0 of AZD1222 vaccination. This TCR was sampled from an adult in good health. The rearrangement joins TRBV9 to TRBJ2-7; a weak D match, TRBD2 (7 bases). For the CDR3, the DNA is TGTGCCAGCAGCCACCGTACGGGGGGCACCTACGAGCAGTACTTC. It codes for CASSHRTGGTYEQYF.